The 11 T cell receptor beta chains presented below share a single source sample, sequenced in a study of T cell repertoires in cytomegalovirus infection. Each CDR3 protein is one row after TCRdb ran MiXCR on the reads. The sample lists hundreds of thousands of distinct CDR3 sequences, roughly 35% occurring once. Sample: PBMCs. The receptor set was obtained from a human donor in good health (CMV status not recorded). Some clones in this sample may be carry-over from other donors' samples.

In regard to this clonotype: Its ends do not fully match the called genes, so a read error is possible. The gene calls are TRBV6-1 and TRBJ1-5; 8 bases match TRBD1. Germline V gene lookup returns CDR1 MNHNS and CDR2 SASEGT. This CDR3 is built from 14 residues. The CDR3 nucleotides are TGTGCCAGCAGTGTCAGGGGGCGCGATCAGCTCCAGCATTTT. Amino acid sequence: CASSVRGRDQLQHF.

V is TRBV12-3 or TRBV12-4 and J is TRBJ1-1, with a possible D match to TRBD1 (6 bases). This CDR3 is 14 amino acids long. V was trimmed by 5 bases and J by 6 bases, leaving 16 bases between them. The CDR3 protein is CASSRLGTPSEAFF. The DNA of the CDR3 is TGTGCCAGCAGTCGACTTGGGACACCCTCTGAAGCTTTCTTT.

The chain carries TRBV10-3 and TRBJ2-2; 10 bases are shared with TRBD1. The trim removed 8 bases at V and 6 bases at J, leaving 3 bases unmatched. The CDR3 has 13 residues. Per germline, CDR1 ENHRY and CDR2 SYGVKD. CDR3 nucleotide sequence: TGTGCCATCGGGACAGGGGTATCCGGGGAGCTGTTTTTT. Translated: CAIGTGVSGELFF.

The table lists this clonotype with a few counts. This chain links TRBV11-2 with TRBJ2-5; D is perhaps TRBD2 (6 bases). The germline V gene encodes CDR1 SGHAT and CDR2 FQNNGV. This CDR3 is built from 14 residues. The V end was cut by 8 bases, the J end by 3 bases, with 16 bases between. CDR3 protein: CASRLLGGKETQYF. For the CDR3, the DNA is TGTGCCAGCCGTCTTCTTGGGGGGAAAGAGACCCAGTACTTC.

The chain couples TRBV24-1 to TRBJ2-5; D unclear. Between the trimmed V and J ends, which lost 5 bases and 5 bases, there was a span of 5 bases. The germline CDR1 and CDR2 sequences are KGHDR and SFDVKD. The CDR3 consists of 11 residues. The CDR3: CATSAAETQYF. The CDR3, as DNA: TGTGCCACCAGTGCGGCGGAGACCCAGTACTTC.

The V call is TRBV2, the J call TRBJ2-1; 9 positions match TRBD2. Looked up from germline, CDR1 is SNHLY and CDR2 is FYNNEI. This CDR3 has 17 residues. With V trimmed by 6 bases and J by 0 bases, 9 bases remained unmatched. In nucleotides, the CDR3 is TGTGCCAGCAGAGACGGACTAGCGTTAAGCTCCTACAATGAGCAGTTCTTC. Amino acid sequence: CASRDGLALSSYNEQFF.

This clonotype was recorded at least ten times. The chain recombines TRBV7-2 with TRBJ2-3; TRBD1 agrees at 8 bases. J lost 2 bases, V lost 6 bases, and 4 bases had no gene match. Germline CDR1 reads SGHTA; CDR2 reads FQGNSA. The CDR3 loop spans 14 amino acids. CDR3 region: CASSLTGDTDTQYF. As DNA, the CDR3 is TGTGCCAGCAGTCTGACAGGGGACACAGATACGCAGTATTTT.

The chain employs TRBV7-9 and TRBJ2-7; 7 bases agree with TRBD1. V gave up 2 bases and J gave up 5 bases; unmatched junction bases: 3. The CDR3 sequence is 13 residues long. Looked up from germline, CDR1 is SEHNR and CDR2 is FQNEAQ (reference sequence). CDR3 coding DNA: TGTGCCAGCAGCTTACCCACAGGGGACGAGCAGTACTTC. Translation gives CASSLPTGDEQYF.

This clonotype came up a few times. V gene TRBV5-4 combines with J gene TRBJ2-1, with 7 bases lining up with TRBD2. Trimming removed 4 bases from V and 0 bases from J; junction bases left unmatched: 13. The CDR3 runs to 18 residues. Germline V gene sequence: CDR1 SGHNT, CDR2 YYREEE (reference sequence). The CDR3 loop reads CASSPRLGGSSSYNEQFF. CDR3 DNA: TGTGCCAGCAGCCCGCGATTGGGAGGGAGTAGCTCCTACAATGAGCAGTTCTTC.

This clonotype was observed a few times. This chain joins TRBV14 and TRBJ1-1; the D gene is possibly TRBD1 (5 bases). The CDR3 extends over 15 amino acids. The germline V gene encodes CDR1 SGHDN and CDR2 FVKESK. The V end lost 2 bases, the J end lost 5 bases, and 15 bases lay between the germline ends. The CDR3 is CASSQTTGYRTEAFF. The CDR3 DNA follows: TGTGCCAGCAGCCAAACAACTGGGTACAGGACTGAAGCTTTCTTT.

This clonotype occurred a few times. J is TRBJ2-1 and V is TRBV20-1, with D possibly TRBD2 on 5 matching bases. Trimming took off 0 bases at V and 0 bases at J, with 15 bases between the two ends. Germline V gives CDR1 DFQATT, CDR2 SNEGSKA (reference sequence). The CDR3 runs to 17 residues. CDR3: CSARDSEGSFSYNEQFF. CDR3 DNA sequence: TGCAGTGCTAGAGATTCGGAAGGGAGTTTCTCCTACAATGAGCAGTTCTTC.